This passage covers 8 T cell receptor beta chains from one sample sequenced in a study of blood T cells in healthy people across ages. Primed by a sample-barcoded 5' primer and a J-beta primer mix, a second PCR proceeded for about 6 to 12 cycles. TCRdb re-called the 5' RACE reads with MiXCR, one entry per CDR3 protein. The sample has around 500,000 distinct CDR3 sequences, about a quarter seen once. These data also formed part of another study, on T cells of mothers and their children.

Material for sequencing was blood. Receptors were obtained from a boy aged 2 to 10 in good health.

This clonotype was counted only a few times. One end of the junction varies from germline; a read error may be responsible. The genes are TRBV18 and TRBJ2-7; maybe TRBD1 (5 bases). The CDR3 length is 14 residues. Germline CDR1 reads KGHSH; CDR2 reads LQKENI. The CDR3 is CASPPGQILGEQYF. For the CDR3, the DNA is TGTGCCAGCCCACCAGGGCAAATCCTCGGGGAGCAGTACTTC.

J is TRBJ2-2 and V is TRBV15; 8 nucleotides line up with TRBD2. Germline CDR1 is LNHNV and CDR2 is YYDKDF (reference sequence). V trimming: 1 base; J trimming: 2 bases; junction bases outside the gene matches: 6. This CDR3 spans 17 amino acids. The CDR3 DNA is TGTGCCACCAGCAGAGGAGCGGGAGAGATTAACACCGGGGAGCTGTTTTTT. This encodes CATSRGAGEINTGELFF.

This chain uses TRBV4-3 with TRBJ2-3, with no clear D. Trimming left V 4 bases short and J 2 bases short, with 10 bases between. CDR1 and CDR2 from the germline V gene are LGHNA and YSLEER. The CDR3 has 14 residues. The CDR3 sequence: CASSPQTYTDTQYF. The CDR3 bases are TGCGCCAGCAGCCCTCAGACCTACACAGATACGCAGTATTTT.

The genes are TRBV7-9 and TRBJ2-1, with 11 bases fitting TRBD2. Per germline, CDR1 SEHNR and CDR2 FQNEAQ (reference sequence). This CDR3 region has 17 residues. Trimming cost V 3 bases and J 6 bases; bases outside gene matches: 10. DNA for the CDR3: TGTGCCAGCAGCTTCCTGGCCGGGACTAGCGGATTCAATGAGCAGTTCTTC. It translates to CASSFLAGTSGFNEQFF.

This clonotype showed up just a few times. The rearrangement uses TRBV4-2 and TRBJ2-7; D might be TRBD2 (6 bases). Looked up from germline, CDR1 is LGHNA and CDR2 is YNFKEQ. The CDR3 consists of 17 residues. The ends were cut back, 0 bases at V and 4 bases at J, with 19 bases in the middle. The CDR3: CASSQDWLRRATYEQYF. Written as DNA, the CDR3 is TGTGCCAGCAGCCAAGATTGGTTGAGGAGGGCAACTTACGAGCAGTACTTC.

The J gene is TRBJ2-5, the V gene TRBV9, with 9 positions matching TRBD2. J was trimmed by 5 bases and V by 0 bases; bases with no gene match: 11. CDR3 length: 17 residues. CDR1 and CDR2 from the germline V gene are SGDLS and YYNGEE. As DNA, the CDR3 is TGTGCCAGCAGCGTAGGGTGGCTAGCGGGGCGCCTGGAGACCCAGTACTTC. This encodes CASSVGWLAGRLETQYF.

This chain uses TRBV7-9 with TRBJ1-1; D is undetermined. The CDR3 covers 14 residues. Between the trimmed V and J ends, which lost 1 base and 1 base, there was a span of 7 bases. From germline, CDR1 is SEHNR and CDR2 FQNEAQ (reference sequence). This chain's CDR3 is CASSLGIKNTEAFF. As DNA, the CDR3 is TGTGCCAGCAGCTTAGGCATCAAGAACACTGAAGCTTTCTTT.

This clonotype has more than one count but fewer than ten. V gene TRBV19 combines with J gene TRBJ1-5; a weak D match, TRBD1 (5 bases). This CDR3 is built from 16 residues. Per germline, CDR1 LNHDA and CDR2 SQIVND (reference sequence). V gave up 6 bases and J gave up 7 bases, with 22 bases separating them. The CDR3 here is CASRPGRPREGQPQHF. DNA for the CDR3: TGTGCCAGTAGGCCCGGGAGACCTCGGGAGGGGCAGCCCCAGCATTTT.